One sample yielded the 8 T cell receptor beta chains listed below, sequenced in a study of blood T cell repertoires in COVID-19. The repertoire was sequenced with immunoSEQ multiplex PCR; TCRdb's copy has only in-frame clones and lacks some. The sample lists nearly 250,000 clones; about 87% were seen once. Source material: PBMCs or T cells enriched from blood (not recorded which). Every receptor here comes from a man over 45 who had been exposed to COVID-19.

The J gene is TRBJ2-1, the V gene TRBV5-1, with TRBD2 matching 10 bases. The CDR3 extends over 15 amino acids. V gave up 2 bases and J gave up 4 bases; unmatched junction bases: 3. Germline-derived CDR1 and CDR2 are SGHRS and YFSETQ. This chain's CDR3 is CASSLGLAVYNEQFF. The CDR3 DNA follows: TGCGCCAGCAGCTTAGGACTAGCGGTTTACAATGAGCAGTTCTTC. The full variable domain, its missing parts supplied by reference TRBV5-1 and TRBJ2-1, is KAGVTQTPRYLIKTRGQQVTLSCSPISGHRSVSWYQQTPGQGLQFLFEYFSETQRNKGNFPGRFSGRQFSNSRSEMNVSTLELGDSALYLCASSLGLAVYNEQFFGPGTRLTVL.

This chain connects TRBV1 to TRBJ2-5; the table assigns TRBD2, which was not confirmed against the DNA. TRBV1 is a pseudogene locus. The CDR3 extends over 15 amino acids. The CDR3 reads CTSYAAGMYQETQYF. The CDR3 region has the DNA TGCACCAGTTATGCGGCGGGGATGTACCAAGAGACCCAGTACTTC.

The rearrangement links TRBV5-1 to TRBJ1-6, with D tentatively TRBD1 (6 bases). Trimming pared 0 bases from V and 0 bases from J, leaving 10 bases between. This CDR3 region has 17 residues. In germline, CDR1 is SGHRS, CDR2 YFSETQ. The CDR3 loop is CASSLEQGDSYNSPLHF. DNA of the CDR3: TGCGCCAGCAGCTTGGAACAGGGTGACTCCTATAATTCACCCCTCCACTTT.

V gene TRBV2 combines with J gene TRBJ1-6, with 8 bases fitting TRBD1. The CDR3 extends over 12 amino acids. Germline V gives CDR1 SNHLY, CDR2 FYNNEI. The J segment lost 9 bases and the V segment lost 6 bases, leaving 1 base of the junction unmatched. The CDR3 region has the DNA TGTGCCAGCAGGGACAGGGCTTCACCCCTCCACTTT. It yields the protein CASRDRASPLHF. Drawing the rest from reference TRBV2 and TRBJ1-6, the complete variable domain is EPEVTQTPSHQVTQMGQEVILRCVPISNHLYFYWYRQILGQKVEFLVSFYNNEISEKSEIFDDQFSVERPDGSNFTLKIRSTKLEDSAMYFCASRDRASPLHFGNGTRLTVT.

The chain joins TRBV11-2 to TRBJ2-7, with D tentatively TRBD2 (6 bases). CDR3 length equals 14 residues. V was pared by 1 base and J by 6 bases, with 13 bases between. CDR1 and CDR2 (germline): SGHAT, FQNNGV. In nucleotides, the CDR3 is TGTGCCAGCAGCTTAGTCATCGCGGGATCCGAGCAGTACGTC. This gives the protein CASSLVIAGSEQYV.

The V and J genes are TRBV11-3 and TRBJ2-1; 9 bases are a match to TRBD2. V lost 3 bases to trimming and J lost 4 bases; unmatched junction nucleotides: 4. The CDR3 runs 15 residues. The germline CDR1 and CDR2 sequences are SGHNT and YENEEA. As DNA, the CDR3 is TGTGCCAGCAGCTTTCGACTAGCGGAGTACAATGAGCAGTTCTTC. Protein: CASSFRLAEYNEQFF.

The V and J genes are TRBV6-1 and TRBJ1-1, with 9 bases lining up with TRBD1. V lost 7 bases to trimming and J lost 4 bases; unmatched junction nucleotides: 7. Germline CDR1 is MNHNS and CDR2 is SASEGT. The CDR3 is 14 residues long. DNA for the CDR3: TGTGCCAGCAACTTGGACAGGGGCGGCACTGAAGCTTTCTTT. The encoded protein is CASNLDRGGTEAFF.

This chain joins TRBV21-1 and TRBJ1-1. TRBV21-1 is reported as a pseudogene. CDR3 length equals 11 residues. For the CDR3, the DNA is TGTGCCAGCAGCAAATACGGTGAAGCTTTCTTT. Its protein is CASSKYGEAFF.